Reported below is one T cell receptor (beta chain). Its cognate antigen is unknown. This entry belongs to a study of cytomegalovirus exposure and HLA in healthy donors. Both 60 Vbeta primers and 13 Jbeta primers went into the PCR. Assay used: immunoSEQ multiplex PCR; TCRdb lists only in-frame clones, some missing. The table lists 70,000 to 85,000 clones, approximately 60% of them singletons. This CDR3 contains 15 residues. CDR1 is LGHNA, CDR2 YNFKEQ, per germline. V lost 2 bases and J lost 8; bases outside the gene matches: 10. Study observations and caveats: In a later analysis, approximately 15,000 TCR beta sequences were associated with HLA alleles at 0.05 false discovery rate.

The sequence was collected from a male donor in good health and CMV-seropositive. The chain couples TRBV4-2 to TRBJ1-2; 8 nucleotides agree with TRBD1. The sequenced sample was PBMCs. CDR3 in amino acids: CASSQPTGETGGYTF. As DNA, the CDR3 is TGTGCCAGCAGCCAACCGACAGGGGAGACGGGCGGCTACACCTTC.